These 18 T cell receptor beta chains share one sample of origin, sequenced in a study of tumor and adjacent non-tumor tissue in lung cancer. The template was RNA from unsorted bulk tissue. TCRbeta libraries were built with three rounds of nested PCR, modified from ARM-PCR. TCRdb reprocessed the multiplex PCR reads via MiXCR and lists one record per CDR3 protein. This sample yields under 150,000 distinct CDR3 sequences, of which 66% are seen a single time; 18% belongs to the top ten. The sequencing sample was made of lung tumor tissue. These receptors were obtained from a man aged 55 to 70 with small cell lung cancer.

This clonotype was counted ten times or more. The rearrangement links TRBV5-1 to TRBJ2-6; TRBD1 agrees at 9 bases. This CDR3 is built from 19 residues. Germline V gives CDR1 SGHRS, CDR2 YFSETQ. The ends lost 0 bases at V and 0 bases at J; junction bases unmatched: 7. The CDR3 loop reads CASSLGDRVLGSGANVLTF. The CDR3 DNA is TGCGCCAGCAGCTTGGGGGACAGGGTCCTAGGCTCTGGGGCCAACGTCCTGACTTTC.

This chain connects TRBV6-6 to TRBJ1-4; TRBD1 aligns across 8 bases. The CDR3 consists of 14 residues. Germline loops: CDR1 MNHNY, CDR2 SVGAGI (reference sequence). V shed 8 bases, J shed 7 bases, and the junction held 9 bases outside the gene matches. CDR3 bases: TGTGCCAGCTGCCAGGACAGGGATAGTGAAAAACTGTTTTTT. Its protein is CASCQDRDSEKLFF.

This clonotype was found many times. This rearrangement joins TRBV20-1 to TRBJ2-1; 10 bases are a match to TRBD1. Germline assignment: CDR1 DFQATT and CDR2 SNEGSKA (reference sequence). The CDR3 loop spans 14 amino acids. V gave up 5 bases and J gave up 8 bases; unmatched junction bases: 9. The CDR3 bases are TGCAGTGCTGGGACAGGGGTAGAAAAGGATGAGCAGTTCTTC. Translated, it gives CSAGTGVEKDEQFF.

In the case of this clonotype: A much bigger clone sits one base away, suggesting this may be a read error. DNA of the CDR3: TGCAATGCTAGAGGGGCGGCGGGGGGAGATACGCAGTATTTT. This codes for CNARGAAGGDTQYF. The rearrangement uses TRBV20-1 and TRBJ2-3; 8 bases line up with TRBD2. The CDR3 is 14 residues long. Germline loops: CDR1 DFQATT, CDR2 SNEGSKA (reference sequence).

This clonotype came up once. V gene TRBV4-1 combines with J gene TRBJ1-2; 9 bases line up with TRBD1. J gave up 11 bases and V 6 bases, and 16 bases lay outside the gene matches. This CDR3 has 15 amino acids. The V gene's germline CDR1 is MGHRA and CDR2 YSYEKL. The CDR3 region is CASSPGGQGPGGYTF. The CDR3 DNA reads as TGCGCCAGCAGTCCAGGAGGACAGGGGCCGGGTGGTTACACCTTC.

This clonotype has at least ten counts. This chain uses TRBV29-1 with TRBJ1-2, with 8 nucleotides matching TRBD1. The CDR3 covers 13 residues. The germline V gene has CDR1 SQVTM and CDR2 ANQGSEA. V lost 6 bases to trimming and J lost 4 bases; unmatched junction nucleotides: 7. The DNA for the CDR3 is TGCAGCGTCGCGACAGGGGCCCTCTATGGCTACACCTTC. It encodes CSVATGALYGYTF.

To note about this clonotype: This may stem from a read error, because a much larger clone lies one nucleotide away. This sequence joins TRBV12-3 or TRBV12-4 and TRBJ2-2, with 9 bases fitting TRBD2. This CDR3 region has 14 residues. After removal of 8 bases from V and 3 bases from J, the junction contained 4 bases not matched to a gene. CDR3 nucleotides: TGTGCCAGCTGGAAGCGGGAGGACACCGGGGAGCTGTTTTTT. Translating gives CASWKREDTGELFF.

To note about this clonotype: A read error is likely, as this CDR3 ends without the conserved phenylalanine or tryptophan. The chain is built from TRBV20-1 and TRBJ2-3; D may be TRBD1 (6 bases). The germline CDR1 and CDR2 sequences are DFQATT and SNEGSKA (reference sequence). The CDR3 is 14 residues long. The CDR3 sequence: CSAHAVGAGDMQYS. The CDR3 nucleotides are TGCAGTGCTCACGCGGTGGGGGCGGGTGATATGCAGTATTCT.

The chain carries TRBV7-8 and TRBJ2-5, with D tentatively TRBD1 (6 bases). CDR1 and CDR2 (germline): SGHVS, FQNEAQ. The CDR3 sequence is 16 residues long. Trimming removed 5 bases from V and 2 bases from J, with 18 bases in between. The CDR3 region has the DNA TGTGCCAGCAGCCTACTTAACAGGGTTGGACAAGAGACCCAGTACTTC. Residues: CASSLLNRVGQETQYF.

The rearrangement joins TRBV30 to TRBJ2-4; TRBD1 agrees at 9 bases. This CDR3 comprises 16 residues. V lost 3 bases, J lost 2 bases, and 8 bases stayed unmatched. Germline-derived CDR1 and CDR2 are GTSNPN and SVGIG (reference sequence). The CDR3, as DNA: TGTGCCTGGAGCGCGGGGACAGGGAGAACCAAAAACATTCAGTACTTC. It codes for CAWSAGTGRTKNIQYF.

Comments on this clonotype: A much more abundant neighbour one base away suggests this may be a read error. No conserved phenylalanine or tryptophan ends this CDR3, so it is likely a read error. The CDR3 here is CSAHRDKQDEQFV. In DNA, the CDR3 is TGCAGTGCTCATCGGGACAAGCAGGATGAGCAGTTCGTC. The rearrangement uses TRBV20-1 and TRBJ2-1, with a tentative D call TRBD1 (6 bases). The CDR3 runs 13 residues. The V gene lost 5 bases and the J gene lost 8 bases, with 16 bases spanning the gap. CDR1 is DFQATT and CDR2 is SNEGSKA in the germline V gene (reference sequence).

The chain has TRBV6-5 and TRBJ2-7; D remains ambiguous. CDR3 size: 13 residues. Germline V gene sequence: CDR1 MNHEY, CDR2 SVGAGI. Between the trimmed V and J ends, which lost 2 bases and 7 bases, there was a span of 12 bases. CDR3 DNA sequence: TGTGCCAGCAGTTACCGTCAAGAGTTTGAGCAGTACTTC. Its translation is CASSYRQEFEQYF.

In the case of this clonotype: Because it lacks the conserved phenylalanine or tryptophan at the end, this CDR3 is likely a read error. The chain is built from TRBV24-1 and TRBJ2-1, with 7 bases identical to TRBD2. Germline V gene sequence: CDR1 KGHDR, CDR2 SFDVKD. The CDR3 has 16 residues. V lost 4 bases, J lost 0 bases, and 5 bases stayed unmatched. The CDR3 bases are TGTGCCACCAGTGACCCTAGCGGATTCTCCTACAATGAGCAGTTCTTA. Its protein is CATSDPSGFSYNEQFL.

J is TRBJ2-3 and V is TRBV11-2, with D unresolved. The CDR3 has 11 amino acids. Trimming pared 8 bases from V and 6 bases from J, leaving 9 bases between. Germline values: CDR1 SGHAT, CDR2 FQNNGV. The CDR3 nucleotides are TGTGCCAGCTGCGCACTTGATACGCAGTATTTT. It is translated as CASCALDTQYF.

The chain combines TRBV12-3 or TRBV12-4 with TRBJ2-7; 8 bases are a match to TRBD1. The CDR3 is 14 residues long. CDR3 in DNA: TGTGCCAACAGTATTACAGGGGGGTCTGGCGAGCAATACGTC. This translates into CANSITGGSGEQYV.

V is TRBV10-3 and J is TRBJ2-1; 7 bases agree with TRBD1. The junction had 15 bases not matched to a gene; V was cut back by 3 bases and J by 4 bases. Germline CDR1 is ENHRY and CDR2 is SYGVKD. This CDR3 has 18 residues. For the CDR3, the DNA is TGTGCCATCAGTGACCCGGGACAGCGGAAAGGGGCTTACAATGAGCAGTTCTTC. Translated, it gives CAISDPGQRKGAYNEQFF.

This clonotype came up a few times. The gene calls are TRBV5-6 and TRBJ2-1; 8 nucleotides agree with TRBD2. The CDR3 loop spans 15 amino acids. Trimming took 0 bases from V and 4 from J; bases not matched to a gene: 3. CDR1 SGHDT and CDR2 YYEEEE come from the germline V gene. Written as DNA, the CDR3 is TGTGCCAGCAGCTTGGGTATAGCGGGGTACAATGAGCAGTTCTTC. This gives the protein CASSLGIAGYNEQFF.

This clonotype was detected ten times or more. The chain couples TRBV11-2 to TRBJ2-5; D call uncertain. The CDR3 is 14 amino acids. The germline CDR1 and CDR2 sequences are SGHAT and FQNNGV. Trimming took off 3 bases at V and 3 bases at J, with 11 bases between the two ends. As DNA, the CDR3 is TGTGCCAGCAGCTTTAACAGAGGAAAAGAGACCCAGTACTTC. Residues: CASSFNRGKETQYF.